This T cell receptor beta chain was found in a study of post-analysis software for immune sequencing data. On the study more broadly: Relapsing-remitting, secondary progressive and progressive-relapsing multiple sclerosis were all included among the disease courses. Study results and caveats: TRBV5-6, TRBV5-1 and TRBV20-1 belonged to a set of roughly 5 TRBV segments that were more frequent in patients than controls. The study found significantly lower normalized Chao1 diversity in multiple sclerosis patients than in controls.

A word on this clonotype: As yet, its antigen is unknown.

Libraries were made from TCR beta cDNA, and they carried unique molecular identifiers. With roughly 0.9 to 11 million T cells as the source, 500,000 to 650,000 cDNA molecules resulted. TCRdb recomputed calls from the PCR reads with MiXCR, one row per CDR3 protein. The table has over 250,000 distinct CDR3 sequences, 30% to 45% seen once. Trimming took 6 bases from V and 0 from J, leaving 11 bases between them. Per the germline V gene, CDR1 is DFQATT and CDR2 is SNEGSKA (reference sequence). This CDR3 has 13 amino acids. The receptor was derived from a girl aged 5-17 years with multiple sclerosis. What was sequenced was blood. The V gene is TRBV20-1, the J gene TRBJ1-1; no clear D. The CDR3, as DNA: TGCAGTGCCACTCCGGGGATGAACACTGAAGCTTTCTTT. It encodes CSATPGMNTEAFF.